The rows below give T cell receptor beta chains drawn from one sample of a study of PD-1 blockade in classical Hodgkin lymphoma. Sequenced by immunoSEQ multiplex PCR; TCRdb stores in-frame clones only, minus some. The table shows about 17,000 clones, with about 80% occurring only once. The source was peripheral blood mononuclear cells (PBMCs), collected before the fourth cycle of nivolumab. These receptors all stem from a human donor with classical Hodgkin lymphoma. Each CDR3 is given with its conserved first and last residue. D genes are given only for firm matches. The listing skips clone size in some rows; elsewhere it reads once, few, many or a size class.

>TRBV4-2|TRBJ2-7|few|TRBD1
CASSQDLGTGAYEQYF
TGTGCCAGCAGCCAAGACCTCGGGACAGGGGCCTACGAGCAGTACTTC
>TRBV5-1|TRBJ2-3|.|.
CASSLQGGTDTQYF
TGCGCCAGCAGCTTACAGGGAGGAACAGATACGCAGTATTTT
>TRBV7-9|TRBJ2-4|.|TRBD1
CASSTGTAKGNIQYF
TGTGCCAGCAGCACAGGGACAGCTAAGGGAAACATTCAGTACTTC
>TRBV5-1|TRBJ1-6|once|TRBD1
CASSPGGQGLLHF
TGCGCCAGCAGTCCTGGGGGACAGGGACTCCTCCACTTT
>TRBV5-1|TRBJ2-1|.|.
CASSSSGTPMNNEQFF
TGCGCCAGCAGCTCATCCGGGACACCCATGAACAATGAGCAGTTCTTC
>TRBV5-1|TRBJ2-3|.|TRBD1
CASSLLGQGTDTQYF
TGCGCCAGCAGTCTCCTTGGACAGGGGACAGATACGCAGTATTTT
>TRBV7-2|TRBJ1-5|.|.
CASSLDASNQPQHF
TGTGCCAGCAGCTTAGACGCCAGCAATCAGCCCCAGCATTTT
>TRBV6-6|TRBJ2-5|.|.
CASSQETAPTRETQYF
TGTGCCAGCAGTCAAGAGACGGCCCCCACACGGGAGACCCAGTACTTC
>TRBV2|TRBJ2-1|.|TRBD2
CASRAEMLAGGNEQFF
TGTGCCAGCAGGGCCGAAATGCTAGCGGGCGGTAATGAGCAGTTCTTC
>TRBV5-1|TRBJ2-1|.|TRBD2
CASSLTSGGYNEQFF
TGCGCCAGCAGCTTGACTAGCGGGGGCTACAATGAGCAGTTCTTC
>TRBV9|TRBJ2-2|.|.
CASSVAGGLGTGELFF
TGTGCCAGCAGCGTAGCTGGGGGGCTGGGGACCGGGGAGCTGTTTTTT
>TRBV4-3|TRBJ2-3|.|TRBD1
CASSQWGQGTGTDTQYF
TGCGCCAGCAGCCAATGGGGACAGGGTACGGGCACAGATACGCAGTATTTT
>TRBV5-1|TRBJ1-1|.|TRBD1
CASSLGTGTNTEAFF
TGCGCCAGCAGCTTAGGGACAGGGACTAACACTGAAGCTTTCTTT
>TRBV11-3|TRBJ2-7|.|.
CASSPVGRGDGEQYF
TGTGCCAGCAGCCCCGTTGGGAGGGGGGACGGCGAGCAGTACTTC
>TRBV7-9|TRBJ2-3|once|.
CASSLEGGSTDTQYF
TGTGCCAGCAGCTTGGAGGGGGGCAGCACAGATACGCAGTATTTT
>TRBV7-8|TRBJ1-1|.|.
CASSLGGPGVATEAFF
TGTGCCAGCAGCTTAGGGGGTCCAGGGGTAGCCACTGAAGCTTTCTTT
>TRBV7-9|TRBJ2-5|.|.
CASSFRAVQETQYF
TGTGCCAGCAGCTTTAGGGCCGTCCAAGAGACCCAGTACTTC
>TRBV7-9|TRBJ2-7|.|TRBD2
CASSFFSSGVYEQYF
TGTGCCAGCAGCTTTTTCAGTAGCGGGGTCTACGAGCAGTACTTC
>TRBV5-8|TRBJ1-6|.|.
CASRDSRGGFGSPLHF
TGTGCCAGCCGCGACAGTAGGGGGGGCTTTGGTTCACCCCTCCACTTT
>TRBV5-6|TRBJ2-5|.|.
CASSSGVRAQYF
TGTGCCAGCAGCTCGGGGGTCCGGGCCCAGTACTTC
>TRBV5-1|TRBJ2-7|.|TRBD1
CASSPWGTDEQYF
TGCGCCAGCAGCCCGTGGGGGACAGACGAGCAGTACTTC
>TRBV30|TRBJ1-3|.|.
CAWRKLAGEDGNTIYF
TGTGCCTGGAGGAAATTGGCAGGAGAGGATGGAAACACCATATATTTT
>TRBV21-1|TRBJ1-3|.|.
CASSIRTDYRDFSGNTIYF
TGTGCCAGCAGCATACGGACAGACTACCGGGACTTCTCTGGAAACACCATATATTTT
>TRBV5-1|TRBJ2-1|.|TRBD1
CAGSLTGQGGNEQFF
TGCGCCGGCAGCTTGACGGGACAGGGAGGGAATGAGCAGTTCTTC
>TRBV6-6|TRBJ2-5|once|TRBD2
CASSSGLAQYQETQYF
TGTGCCAGCAGTTCAGGACTAGCCCAGTACCAAGAGACCCAGTACTTC
>TRBV29-1|TRBJ1-2|few|.
CSVEASNYGYTF
TGCAGCGTTGAGGCCAGTAACTATGGCTACACCTTC
>TRBV5-1|TRBJ2-3|.|.
CASSRLGGTDTQYF
TGCGCCAGCAGCCGACTAGGGGGCACAGATACGCAGTATTTT
>TRBV28|TRBJ1-2|few|TRBD1
CASSLPGQGLGYTF
TGTGCCAGCAGCTTACCGGGACAGGGACTTGGCTACACCTTC
>TRBV6-6|TRBJ2-2|.|TRBD1
CASSRTGPGELFF
TGTGCCAGCAGTAGGACAGGCCCCGGGGAGCTGTTTTTT
>TRBV5-1|TRBJ2-7|once|TRBD1
CASSRGTVYEQYF
TGCGCCAGCAGCAGAGGGACAGTCTACGAGCAGTACTTC
>TRBV29-1|TRBJ2-5|.|.
CSGRHRTQETQYF
TGCAGCGGACGACACCGAACTCAAGAGACCCAGTACTTC
>TRBV9|TRBJ2-2|once|.
CASSGAALGSGELFF
TGTGCCAGCAGCGGTGCGGCCCTCGGGTCCGGGGAGCTGTTTTTT
>TRBV7-8|TRBJ1-3|.|.
CASSLVLGAGNTIYF
TGTGCCAGCAGCTTAGTCTTAGGAGCCGGAAACACCATATATTTT
>TRBV5-1|TRBJ2-7|.|.
CASSLAPGQSYEQYF
TGCGCCAGCAGCTTGGCCCCAGGACAGTCCTACGAGCAGTACTTC
>TRBV5-1|TRBJ2-3|.|TRBD2
CASRPSGGDTDTQYF
TGCGCCAGCAGGCCTAGCGGGGGGGACACAGATACGCAGTATTTT
>TRBV11-1|TRBJ1-1|.|.
CASSRGKLGNTEAFF
TGTGCCAGCTCTAGGGGAAAGCTTGGGAACACTGAAGCTTTCTTT
>TRBV7-2|TRBJ2-5|.|.
CASSLMGRGMQETQYF
TGTGCCAGCAGCTTAATGGGCAGGGGCATGCAAGAGACCCAGTACTTC
>TRBV9|TRBJ1-6|.|.
CASSARTVNSLLHF
TGTGCCAGCAGCGCCCGGACAGTAAATTCACTCCTCCACTTT
>TRBV7-9|TRBJ1-2|.|.
CASSLSPQAAGYTF
TGTGCCAGCAGCTTATCTCCCCAGGCCGCTGGCTACACCTTC
>TRBV5-1|TRBJ1-6|.|TRBD1
CASSLVATGTGSPSPLHF
TGCGCCAGCAGCTTGGTCGCGACAGGGACGGGTTCTCCCTCACCCCTCCACTTT
>TRBV7-8|TRBJ1-4|.|TRBD1
CASSMSDRGGEKLFF
TGTGCCAGCAGCATGAGTGACAGGGGTGGCGAAAAACTGTTTTTT
>TRBV7-3|TRBJ2-7|medium-sized|.
CASSPKVGGEQYF
TGTGCCAGCAGCCCAAAGGTTGGGGGCGAGCAGTACTTC
>TRBV9|TRBJ1-2|few|.
CASSVGVAEGYTF
TGTGCCAGCAGCGTAGGGGTAGCGGAGGGCTACACCTTC
>TRBV25-1|TRBJ2-3|.|.
CASSPREGQGTDTQYF
TGTGCCAGCAGTCCCCGCGAGGGGCAGGGCACAGATACGCAGTATTTT
>TRBV5-1|TRBJ1-4|.|.
CASSLDPAVDEKLFF
TGCGCCAGCAGCTTGGATCCGGCGGTTGATGAAAAACTGTTTTTT
>TRBV7-9|TRBJ2-3|.|.
CASSLGGGGTDTQYF
TGTGCCAGCAGCTTAGGCGGGGGCGGCACAGATACGCAGTATTTT
>TRBV27|TRBJ2-1|.|.
CASSSAHSSYNEQFF
TGTGCCAGCAGTTCTGCCCATAGCTCCTACAATGAGCAGTTCTTC
>TRBV5-1|TRBJ1-2|few|TRBD1
CASSWGQGDYTF
TGCGCCAGCAGCTGGGGACAGGGCGACTACACCTTC
>TRBV18|TRBJ1-2|.|TRBD1
CASSAGTGTGYTF
TGTGCCAGCTCAGCCGGGACAGGGACTGGCTACACCTTC
>TRBV6-6|TRBJ1-2|.|.
CASSPGQSTNYGYTF
TGTGCCAGCAGTCCAGGACAGTCCACTAACTATGGCTACACCTTC
>TRBV5-1|TRBJ1-1|.|.
CASSPQELNTEAFF
TGCGCCAGCAGCCCGCAAGAATTGAACACTGAAGCTTTCTTT
>TRBV6-1|TRBJ2-7|.|.
CASSESEQYF
TGTGCCAGCAGTGAATCCGAGCAGTACTTC
>TRBV9|TRBJ2-3|.|.
CASSERVSDTQYF
TGTGCCAGCAGTGAGCGGGTCTCGGATACGCAGTATTTT
>TRBV14|TRBJ1-3|few|.
CASSQVTGRGGGNTIYF
TGTGCCAGCAGCCAAGTCACGGGGCGAGGCGGGGGAAACACCATATATTTT
>TRBV5-1|TRBJ2-3|.|.
CASSSTSTDTQYF
TGCGCCAGCAGCTCTACTAGCACAGATACGCAGTATTTT
>TRBV7-9|TRBJ1-6|.|.
CASSLDGNNSPLHF
TGTGCCAGCAGCTTAGACGGAAACAATTCACCCCTCCACTTT
>TRBV5-1|TRBJ2-3|few|.
CASRPMGDHTDTQYF
TGCGCCAGCCGTCCGATGGGGGATCACACAGATACGCAGTATTTT
>TRBV5-1|TRBJ1-2|.|TRBD1
CASSAGQGIYGYTF
TGCGCCAGCAGCGCGGGACAGGGGATTTATGGCTACACCTTC
>TRBV9|TRBJ2-3|.|TRBD2
CASSVVGSGTDTQYF
TGTGCCAGCAGCGTAGTCGGTAGCGGGACCGATACGCAGTATTTT
>TRBV7-8|TRBJ2-6|.|.
CASSFGSSSGANVLTF
TGTGCCAGCAGTTTCGGGTCTTCATCTGGGGCCAACGTCCTGACTTTC